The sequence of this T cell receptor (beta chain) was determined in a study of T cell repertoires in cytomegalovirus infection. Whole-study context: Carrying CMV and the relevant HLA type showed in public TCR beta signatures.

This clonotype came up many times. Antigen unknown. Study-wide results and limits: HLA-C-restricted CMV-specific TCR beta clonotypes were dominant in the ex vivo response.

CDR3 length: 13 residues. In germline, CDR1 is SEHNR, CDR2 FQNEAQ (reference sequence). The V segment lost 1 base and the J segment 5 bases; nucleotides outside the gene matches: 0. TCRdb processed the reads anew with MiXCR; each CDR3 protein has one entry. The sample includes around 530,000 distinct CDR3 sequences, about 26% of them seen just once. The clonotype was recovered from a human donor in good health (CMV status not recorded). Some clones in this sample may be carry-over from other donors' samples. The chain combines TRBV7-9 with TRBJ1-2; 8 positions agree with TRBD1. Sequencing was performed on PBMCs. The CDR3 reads CASSLGTGYGYTF. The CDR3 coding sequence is TGTGCCAGCAGCTTAGGGACAGGGTATGGCTACACCTTC.